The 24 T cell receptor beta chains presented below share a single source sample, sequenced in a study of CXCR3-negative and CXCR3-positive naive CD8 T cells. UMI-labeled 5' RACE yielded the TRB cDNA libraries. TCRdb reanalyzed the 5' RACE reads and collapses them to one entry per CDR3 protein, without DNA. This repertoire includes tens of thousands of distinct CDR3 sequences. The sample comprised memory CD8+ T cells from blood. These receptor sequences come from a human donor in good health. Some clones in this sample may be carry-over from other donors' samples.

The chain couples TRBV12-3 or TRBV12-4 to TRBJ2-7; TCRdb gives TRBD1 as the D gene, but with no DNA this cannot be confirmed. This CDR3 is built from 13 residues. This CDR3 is CASAYLQGYEQYF.

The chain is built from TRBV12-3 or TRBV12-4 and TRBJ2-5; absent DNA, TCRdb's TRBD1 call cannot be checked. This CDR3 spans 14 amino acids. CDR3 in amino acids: CASSFPGPGETQYF.

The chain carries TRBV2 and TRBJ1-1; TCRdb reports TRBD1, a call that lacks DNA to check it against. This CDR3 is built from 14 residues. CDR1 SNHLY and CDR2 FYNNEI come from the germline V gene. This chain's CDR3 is CASSDSGEWTEAFF.

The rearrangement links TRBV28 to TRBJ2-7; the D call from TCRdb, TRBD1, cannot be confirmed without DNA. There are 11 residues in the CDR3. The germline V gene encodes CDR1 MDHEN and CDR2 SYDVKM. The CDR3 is CASAGAYEQYF.

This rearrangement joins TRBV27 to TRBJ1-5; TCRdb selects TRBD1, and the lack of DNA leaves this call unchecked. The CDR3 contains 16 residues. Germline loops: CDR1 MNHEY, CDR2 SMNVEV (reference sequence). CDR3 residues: CASRSADRAEDQPQHF.

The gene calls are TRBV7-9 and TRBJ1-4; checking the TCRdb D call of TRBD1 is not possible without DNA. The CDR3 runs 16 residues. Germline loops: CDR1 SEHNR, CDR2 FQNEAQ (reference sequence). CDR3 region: CASSFAPGPSNEKLFF.

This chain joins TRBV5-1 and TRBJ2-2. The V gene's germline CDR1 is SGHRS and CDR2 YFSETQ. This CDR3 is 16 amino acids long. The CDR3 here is CASSLDHIDGTGELFF.

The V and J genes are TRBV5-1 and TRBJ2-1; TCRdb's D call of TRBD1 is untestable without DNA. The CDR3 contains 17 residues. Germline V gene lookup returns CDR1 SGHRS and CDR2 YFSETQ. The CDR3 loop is CASSVGGRWSMDNEQFF.

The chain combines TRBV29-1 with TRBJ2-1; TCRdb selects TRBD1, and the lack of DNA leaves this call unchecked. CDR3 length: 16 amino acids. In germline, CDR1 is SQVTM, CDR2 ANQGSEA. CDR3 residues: CSVEAAPGTGDDEQFF.

The CDR3: CSAPLTGTGFYTDTQYF. The rearrangement joins TRBV20-1 to TRBJ2-3; as DNA is missing, the TRBD1 call by TCRdb cannot be tested. Germline V gene sequence: CDR1 DFQATT, CDR2 SNEGSKA (reference sequence). The CDR3 is 17 amino acids.

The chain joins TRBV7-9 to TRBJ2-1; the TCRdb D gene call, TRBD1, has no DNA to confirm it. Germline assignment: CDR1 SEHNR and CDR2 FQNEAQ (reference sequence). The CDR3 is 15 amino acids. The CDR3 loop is CASSINPRGYNEQFF.

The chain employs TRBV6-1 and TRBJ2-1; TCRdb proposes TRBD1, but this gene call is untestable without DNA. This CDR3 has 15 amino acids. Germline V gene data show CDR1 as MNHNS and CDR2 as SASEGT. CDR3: CASSEEAGGHNEQFF.

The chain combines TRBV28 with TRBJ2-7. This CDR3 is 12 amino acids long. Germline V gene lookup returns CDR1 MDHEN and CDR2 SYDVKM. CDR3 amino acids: CASSFRIYEQYF.

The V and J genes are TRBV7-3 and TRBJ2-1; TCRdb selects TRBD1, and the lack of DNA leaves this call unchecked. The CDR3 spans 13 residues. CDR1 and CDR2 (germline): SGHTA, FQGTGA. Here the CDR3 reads CASSLSPGSEQFF.

This CDR3 reads CASSGGLAGGSSYNEQFF. This chain links TRBV9 with TRBJ2-1; with no DNA, the TCRdb D assignment of TRBD2 cannot be verified. Looked up from germline, CDR1 is SGDLS and CDR2 is YYNGEE. This CDR3 spans 18 amino acids. The complete variable domain, with remaining parts taken from reference TRBV9 and TRBJ2-1, reads DSGVTQTPKHLITATGQRVTLRCSPRSGDLSVYWYQQSLDQGLQFLIQYYNGEERAKGNILERFSAQQFPDLHSELNLSSLELGDSALYFCASSGGLAGGSSYNEQFFGPGTRLTVL.

CDR3: CASSPGLSSYEQYF. The chain links TRBV3-1 to TRBJ2-7; TCRdb gives TRBD2 as the D gene, but with no DNA this cannot be confirmed. The CDR3 loop spans 14 amino acids. Germline V gene data show CDR1 as LGHDT and CDR2 as YNNKEL (reference sequence).

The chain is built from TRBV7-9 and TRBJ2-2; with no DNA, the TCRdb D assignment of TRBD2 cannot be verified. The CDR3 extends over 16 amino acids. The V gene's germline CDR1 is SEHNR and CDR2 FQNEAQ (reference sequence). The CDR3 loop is CASSLASGLNTGELFF. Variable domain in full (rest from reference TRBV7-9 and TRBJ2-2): DTGVSQNPRHKITKRGQNVTFRCDPISEHNRLYWYRQTLGQGPEFLTYFQNEAQLEKSRLLSDRFSAERPKGSFSTLEIQRTEQGDSAMYLCASSLASGLNTGELFFGEGSRLTVL.

CDR3 sequence reads: CASSYDEGVYEQYF. This chain links TRBV6-5 with TRBJ2-7. Germline-derived CDR1 and CDR2 are MNHEY and SVGAGI. The CDR3 consists of 14 residues.

CDR3: CASSHSSGDTQYF. The rearrangement links TRBV28 to TRBJ2-3; checking the TCRdb D call of TRBD2 is not possible without DNA. This CDR3 is 13 amino acids long. In germline, CDR1 is MDHEN, CDR2 SYDVKM.

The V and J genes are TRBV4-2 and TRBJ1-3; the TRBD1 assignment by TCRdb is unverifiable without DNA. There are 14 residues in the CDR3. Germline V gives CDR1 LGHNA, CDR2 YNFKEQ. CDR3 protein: CASRAGGPRDTIYF.

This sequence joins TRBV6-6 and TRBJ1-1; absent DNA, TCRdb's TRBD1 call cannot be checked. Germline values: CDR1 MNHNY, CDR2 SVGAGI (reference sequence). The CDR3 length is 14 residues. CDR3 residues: CASSYSTTGVEAFF.

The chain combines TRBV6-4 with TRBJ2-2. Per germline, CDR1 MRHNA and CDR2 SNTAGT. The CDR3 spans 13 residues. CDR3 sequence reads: CASSDRSSGELFF.

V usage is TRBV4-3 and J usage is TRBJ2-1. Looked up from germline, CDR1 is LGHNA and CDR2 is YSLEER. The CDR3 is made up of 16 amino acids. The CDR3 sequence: CASSQNGQGSYNEQFF.

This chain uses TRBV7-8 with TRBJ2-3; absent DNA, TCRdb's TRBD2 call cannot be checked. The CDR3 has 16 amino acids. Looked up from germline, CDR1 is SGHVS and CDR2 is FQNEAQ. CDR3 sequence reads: CASSYRAGGYTDTQYF. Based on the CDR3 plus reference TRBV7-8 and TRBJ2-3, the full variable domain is GAGVSQSPRYKVAKRGQDVALRCDPISGHVSLFWYQQALGQGPEFLTYFQNEAQLDKSGLPSDRFFAERPEGSVSTLKIQRTQQEDSAVYLCASSYRAGGYTDTQYFGPGTRLTVL.